The T cell receptor beta chain described here comes from a study of blood T cell repertoires in COVID-19. Data came from immunoSEQ multiplex PCR; TCRdb stores just in-frame clones and leaves some out. The sample includes 200,000 to 250,000 clones, over 75% of them seen just once. The CDR3 spans 18 residues. Germline CDR1 SGHRS, CDR2 YFSETQ. J gave up 0 bases and V 0 bases, and 8 bases lay outside the gene matches. The receptor's source is a man in his forties or fifties with COVID-19, enrolled during active disease. Sequenced material: peripheral blood. J is TRBJ2-2 and V is TRBV5-1, with 7 bases lining up with TRBD1. In nucleotides, the CDR3 is TGCGCCAGCAGCTTGGTGGGACAGTCCCTCCCGAACACCGGGGAGCTGTTTTTT. This sequence encodes CASSLVGQSLPNTGELFF.